This entry concerns a single T cell receptor (beta chain). The table lists this clonotype with a few counts. The antigen it recognizes is unknown. Base quality data are lacking; no much larger clone is found one base away. The CDR3 measures 14 amino acids from cysteine to phenylalanine. The DNA shown is the 42-base CDR3, in frame from base 1. The germline ends are 13 bases apart after V is trimmed by 11 bases and J by 0 bases. This sample is drawn from a study of type 1 regulatory T cells (dated by TCRdb to the early 2020s). For the wider study: The study characterized an in vitro protocol that generated a Tr1-enriched, alloantigen-specific CD4 T cell product named T-allo10. T-allo10 was under clinical evaluation in patients with hematological malignancies receiving allogeneic hematopoietic stem cell transplantation.

These reads were obtained on an Illumina MiSeq. Clones were called with MiXCR by TCRdb after fastp trimmed the public reads at Q25, and only in-frame beta chains were retained. Rows matching on CDR3 protein sequence are summarized as one entry with the most common DNA and genes. The sample includes 90,000 to 100,000 distinct CDR3 sequences, with less than 40% observed a single time. The top ten clones comprise less than 2.5% of the sample. The chain is encoded by TRBV12-3 or TRBV12-4 joined to TRBJ2-2; TRBD1 is a possible D gene, resting on 5 matching bases. The clonotype originates from a human donor in good health. Specimen: CD4+ T cells, either the whole sample or a sorted fraction (not recorded which). The CDR3 loop reads CAATQGANTGELFF. The bases are TGTGCCGCCACCCAGGGTGCGAACACCGGGGAGCTGTTTTTT.